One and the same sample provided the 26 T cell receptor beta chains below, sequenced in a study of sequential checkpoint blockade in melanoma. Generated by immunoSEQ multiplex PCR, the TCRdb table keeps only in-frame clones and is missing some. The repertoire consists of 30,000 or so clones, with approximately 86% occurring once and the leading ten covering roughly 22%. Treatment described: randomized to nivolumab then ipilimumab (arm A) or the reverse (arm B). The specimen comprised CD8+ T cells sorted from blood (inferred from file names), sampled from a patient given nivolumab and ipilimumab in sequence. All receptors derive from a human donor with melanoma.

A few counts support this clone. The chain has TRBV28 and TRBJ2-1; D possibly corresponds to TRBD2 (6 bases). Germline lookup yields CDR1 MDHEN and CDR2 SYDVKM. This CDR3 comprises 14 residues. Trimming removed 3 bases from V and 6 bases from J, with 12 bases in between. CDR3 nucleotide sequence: TGTGCCAGCAGTTTCCCTGGGGGGATCAATGAGCAGTTCTTC. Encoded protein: CASSFPGGINEQFF.

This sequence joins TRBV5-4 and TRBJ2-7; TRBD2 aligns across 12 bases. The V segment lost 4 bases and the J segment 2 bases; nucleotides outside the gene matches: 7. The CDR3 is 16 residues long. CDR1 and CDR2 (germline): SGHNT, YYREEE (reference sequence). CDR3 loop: CASSKQTSGSTYEQYF. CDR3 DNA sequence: TGTGCCAGCAGCAAACAGACTAGCGGGAGTACCTACGAGCAGTACTTC.

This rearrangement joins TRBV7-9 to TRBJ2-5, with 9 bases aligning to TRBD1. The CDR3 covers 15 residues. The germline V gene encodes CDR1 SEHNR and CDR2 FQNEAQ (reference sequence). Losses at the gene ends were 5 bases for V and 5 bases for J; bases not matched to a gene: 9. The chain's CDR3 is CASSATTGGYETQYF. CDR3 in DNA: TGTGCCAGCAGCGCAACGACAGGGGGGTACGAGACCCAGTACTTC. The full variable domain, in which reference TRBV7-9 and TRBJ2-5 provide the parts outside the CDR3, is DTGVSQNPRHKITKRGQNVTFRCDPISEHNRLYWYRQTLGQGPEFLTYFQNEAQLEKSRLLSDRFSAERPKGSFSTLEIQRTEQGDSAMYLCASSATTGGYETQYFGPGTRLLVL.

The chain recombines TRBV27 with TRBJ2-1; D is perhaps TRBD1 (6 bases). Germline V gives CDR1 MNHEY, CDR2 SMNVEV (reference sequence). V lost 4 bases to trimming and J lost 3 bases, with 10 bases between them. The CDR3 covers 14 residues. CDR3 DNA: TGTGCCAGCAGTTCAACAGGGATCTACAATGAGCAGTTCTTC. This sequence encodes CASSSTGIYNEQFF.

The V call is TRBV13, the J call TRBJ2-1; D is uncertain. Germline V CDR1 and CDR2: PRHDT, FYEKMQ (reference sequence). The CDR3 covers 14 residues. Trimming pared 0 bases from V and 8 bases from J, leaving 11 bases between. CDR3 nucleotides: TGTGCCAGCAGCTTAGGCCGGAGAGTTGATGAGCAGTTCTTC. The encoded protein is CASSLGRRVDEQFF.

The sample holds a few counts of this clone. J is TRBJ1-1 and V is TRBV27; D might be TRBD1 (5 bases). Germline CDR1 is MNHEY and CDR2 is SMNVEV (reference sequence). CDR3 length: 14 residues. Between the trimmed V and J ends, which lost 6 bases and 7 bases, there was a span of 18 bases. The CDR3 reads CASRPSGVTVEAFF. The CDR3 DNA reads TGTGCCAGCAGACCATCGGGGGTAACGGTTGAAGCTTTCTTT.

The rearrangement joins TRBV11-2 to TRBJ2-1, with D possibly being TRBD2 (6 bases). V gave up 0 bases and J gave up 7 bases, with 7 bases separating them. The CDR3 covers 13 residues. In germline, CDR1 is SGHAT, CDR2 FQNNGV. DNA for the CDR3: TGTGCCAGCAGCTTAGATCGGGGGAATGAGCAGTTCTTC. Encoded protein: CASSLDRGNEQFF.

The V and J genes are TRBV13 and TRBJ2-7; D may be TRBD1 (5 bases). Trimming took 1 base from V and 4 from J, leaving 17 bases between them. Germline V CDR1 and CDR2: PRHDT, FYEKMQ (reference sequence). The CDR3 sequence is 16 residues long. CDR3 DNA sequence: TGTGCCAGCAGCTTAGCCAAAGGGGCGATCCGTTACGAGCAGTACTTC. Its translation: CASSLAKGAIRYEQYF.

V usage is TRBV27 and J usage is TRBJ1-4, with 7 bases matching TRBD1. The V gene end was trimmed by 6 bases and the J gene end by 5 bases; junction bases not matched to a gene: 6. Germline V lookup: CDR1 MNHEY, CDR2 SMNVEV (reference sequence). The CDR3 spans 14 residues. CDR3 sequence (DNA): TGTGCCAGCAGCCCGGACAGGAGGAATGAAAAACTGTTTTTT. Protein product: CASSPDRRNEKLFF.

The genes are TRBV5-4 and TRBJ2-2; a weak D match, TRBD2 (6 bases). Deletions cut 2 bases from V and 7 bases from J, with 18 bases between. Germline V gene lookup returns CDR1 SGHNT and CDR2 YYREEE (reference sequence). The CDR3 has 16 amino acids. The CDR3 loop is CASSLVPTSIIGELFF. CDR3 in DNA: TGTGCCAGCAGCTTAGTCCCTACTAGCATTATCGGGGAGCTGTTTTTT.

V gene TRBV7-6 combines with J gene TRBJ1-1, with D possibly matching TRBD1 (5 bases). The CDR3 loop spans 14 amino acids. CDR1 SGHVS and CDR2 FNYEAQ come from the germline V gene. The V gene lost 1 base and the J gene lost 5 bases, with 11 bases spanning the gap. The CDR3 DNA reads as TGTGCCAGCAGCTTAGTCGAAGGGGATACTGAAGCTTTCTTT. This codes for CASSLVEGDTEAFF.

The CDR3 is CASSETGWGTGELFF. The DNA of the CDR3 is TGTGCCAGCAGTGAAACAGGGTGGGGGACCGGGGAGCTGTTTTTT. The rearrangement links TRBV28 to TRBJ2-2; D is possibly TRBD1 (6 bases). Germline V gene lookup returns CDR1 MDHEN and CDR2 SYDVKM. The V end was cut by 5 bases, the J end by 5 bases, with 15 bases between. CDR3 length: 15 residues. The full variable domain, with the rest looked up from reference TRBV28 and TRBJ2-2, is DVKVTQSSRYLVKRTGEKVFLECVQDMDHENMFWYRQDPGLGLRLIYFSYDVKMKEKGDIPEGYSVSREKKERFSLILESASTNQTSMYLCASSETGWGTGELFFGEGSRLTVL.

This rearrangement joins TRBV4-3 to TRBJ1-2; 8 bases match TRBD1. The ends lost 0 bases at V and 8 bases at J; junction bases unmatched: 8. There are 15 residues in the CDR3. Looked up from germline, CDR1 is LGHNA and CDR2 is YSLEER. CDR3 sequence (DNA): TGCGCCAGCAGCCAAGATCAGGGGGCGTTTTACGGCTACACCTTC. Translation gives CASSQDQGAFYGYTF.

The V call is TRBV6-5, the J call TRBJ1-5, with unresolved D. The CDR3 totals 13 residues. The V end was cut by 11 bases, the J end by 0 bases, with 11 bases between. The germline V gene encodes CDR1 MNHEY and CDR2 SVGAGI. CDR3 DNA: TGTGCCCCCCCCAGGTATAGCAATCAGCCCCAGCATTTT. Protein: CAPPRYSNQPQHF.

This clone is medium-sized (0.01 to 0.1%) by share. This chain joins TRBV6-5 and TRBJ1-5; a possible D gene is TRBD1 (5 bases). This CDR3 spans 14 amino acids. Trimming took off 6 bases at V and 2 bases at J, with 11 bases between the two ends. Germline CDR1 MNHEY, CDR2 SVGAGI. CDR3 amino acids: CASRAGLGNQPQHF. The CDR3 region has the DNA TGTGCCAGCAGAGCAGGGTTGGGCAATCAGCCCCAGCATTTT.

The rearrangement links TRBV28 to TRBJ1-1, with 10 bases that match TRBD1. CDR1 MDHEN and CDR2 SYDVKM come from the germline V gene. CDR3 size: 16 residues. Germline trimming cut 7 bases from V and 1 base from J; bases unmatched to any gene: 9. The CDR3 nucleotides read TGTGCCAGCAACAACCGGGACAGGGGCCGGAACACTGAAGCTTTCTTT. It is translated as CASNNRDRGRNTEAFF.

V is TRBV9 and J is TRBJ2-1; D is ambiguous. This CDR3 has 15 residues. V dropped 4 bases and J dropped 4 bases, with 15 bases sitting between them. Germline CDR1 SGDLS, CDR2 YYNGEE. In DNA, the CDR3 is TGTGCCAGCAGCCCACGAGCCCCCTCTTACAATGAGCAGTTCTTC. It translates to CASSPRAPSYNEQFF.

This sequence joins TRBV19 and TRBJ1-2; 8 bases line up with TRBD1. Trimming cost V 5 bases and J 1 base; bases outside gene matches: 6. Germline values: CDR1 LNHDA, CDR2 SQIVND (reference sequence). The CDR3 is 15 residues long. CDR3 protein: CASSPRDRGNYGYTF. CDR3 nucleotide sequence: TGTGCCAGTAGTCCTCGAGACAGGGGTAACTATGGCTACACCTTC.

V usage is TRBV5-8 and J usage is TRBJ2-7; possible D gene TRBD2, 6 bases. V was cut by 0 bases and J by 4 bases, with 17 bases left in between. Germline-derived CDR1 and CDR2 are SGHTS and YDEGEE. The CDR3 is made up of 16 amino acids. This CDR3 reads CASSLGNPGAGYEQYF. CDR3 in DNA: TGTGCCAGCAGCTTGGGGAACCCGGGAGCTGGGTACGAGCAGTACTTC.

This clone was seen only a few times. CDR3 in amino acids: CATRGSGDPSSGNTIYF. The CDR3 nucleotides are TGTGCCACCCGGGGGTCGGGGGACCCAAGCTCTGGAAACACCATATATTTT. This chain connects TRBV10-3 to TRBJ1-3; a possible D gene is TRBD1 (5 bases). CDR1 and CDR2 (germline): ENHRY, SYGVKD. Trimming took 10 bases from V and 0 from J, leaving 22 bases between them. The CDR3 covers 17 residues.

CDR3 in DNA: TGTGCCAGCAGAGCCCGGACAGCCCAACTAAGTGAAGCTTTCTTT. Translating it yields CASRARTAQLSEAFF. V gene TRBV6-6 combines with J gene TRBJ1-1, with D perhaps TRBD1 (6 bases). V was cut by 6 bases and J by 7 bases, with 21 bases left in between. Germline V gene sequence: CDR1 MNHNY, CDR2 SVGAGI (reference sequence). The CDR3 extends over 15 amino acids.

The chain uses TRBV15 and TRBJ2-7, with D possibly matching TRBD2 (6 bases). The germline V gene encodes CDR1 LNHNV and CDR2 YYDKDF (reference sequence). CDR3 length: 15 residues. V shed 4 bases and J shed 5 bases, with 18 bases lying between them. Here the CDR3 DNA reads TGTGCCACCAGCAATGTGCCGGGAGATGGTAACGAGCAGTACTTC. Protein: CATSNVPGDGNEQYF.

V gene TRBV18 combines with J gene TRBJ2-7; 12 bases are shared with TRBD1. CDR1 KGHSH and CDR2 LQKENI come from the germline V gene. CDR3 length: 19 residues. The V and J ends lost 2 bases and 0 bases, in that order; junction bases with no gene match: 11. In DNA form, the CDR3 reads TGTGCCAGCTCACCAAAGGGGGACAGGGGGCTGGGGAGCTCCTACGAGCAGTACTTC. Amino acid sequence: CASSPKGDRGLGSSYEQYF.

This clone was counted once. The CDR3 nucleotides are TGCGCCAGCAGCCAATTTAGCGGGAGTGAGACAGATACGCAGTATTTT. Amino acid sequence: CASSQFSGSETDTQYF. The gene calls are TRBV4-1 and TRBJ2-3, with 9 nucleotides matching TRBD2. The J segment lost 3 bases and the V segment lost 2 bases, leaving 6 bases of the junction unmatched. The CDR3 has 16 residues. Germline values: CDR1 MGHRA, CDR2 YSYEKL.

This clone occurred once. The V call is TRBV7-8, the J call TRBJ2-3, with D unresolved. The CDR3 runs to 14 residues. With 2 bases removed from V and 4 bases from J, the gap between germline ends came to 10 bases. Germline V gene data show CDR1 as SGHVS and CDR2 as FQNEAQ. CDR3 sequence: CASSLLFSADTQYF. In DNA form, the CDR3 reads TGTGCCAGCAGCTTACTATTCTCGGCAGATACGCAGTATTTT. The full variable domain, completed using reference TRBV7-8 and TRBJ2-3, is GAGVSQSPRYKVAKRGQDVALRCDPISGHVSLFWYQQALGQGPEFLTYFQNEAQLDKSGLPSDRFFAERPEGSVSTLKIQRTQQEDSAVYLCASSLLFSADTQYFGPGTRLTVL.

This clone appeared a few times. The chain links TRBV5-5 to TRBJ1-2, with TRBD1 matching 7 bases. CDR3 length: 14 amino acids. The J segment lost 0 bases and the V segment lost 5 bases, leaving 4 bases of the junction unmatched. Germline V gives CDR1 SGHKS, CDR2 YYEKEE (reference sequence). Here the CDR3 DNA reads TGTGCCAGCAGTCCGGGACAGACTAACTATGGCTACACCTTC. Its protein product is CASSPGQTNYGYTF.